Described below is a single T cell receptor beta chain sequence and its context. Its antigen remains unknown. Separate from the approximately 700-subject first cohort was the approximately 110-subject validation cohort, to which the donors belonged. The data stem from a study of cytomegalovirus exposure and HLA in healthy donors. The J segment lost 5 bases and the V segment lost 3 bases, leaving 15 bases of the junction unmatched. Germline CDR1 and CDR2: SGHNT and YENEEA. This CDR3 contains 18 residues. General study findings and limits: Both high specificity and high sensitivity reportedly marked the classifier's diagnosis of cytomegalovirus status. Specific recognition of CMV antigens was confirmed in vitro for a few chains (all CMV-associated). Most TCR sequences showed up rarely, but some public TCRs showed up in many donors.

Produced via immunoSEQ multiplex PCR; TCRdb's table is partial and in-frame only. The sample includes 150,000 to 200,000 clones, roughly 91% of them seen just once. Sample: PBMCs. This chain uses TRBV11-3 with TRBJ2-1; TRBD2 aligns across 8 bases. The TCR sequence derives from a man between 18 and 29 years old in good health and CMV-seropositive. The CDR3 loop is CASSLGTSGSPRDNEQFF. The CDR3 DNA is TGTGCCAGCAGCTTGGGAACCAGCGGGAGCCCCAGGGACAATGAGCAGTTCTTC.